The 20 T cell receptor beta chains listed next were all sequenced from one sample in a study of T-cell memory formation after mild COVID-19. MiXCR, applied by TCRdb to the 5' RACE reads, yields one record per CDR3 protein. The table has hundreds of thousands of distinct CDR3 sequences, more than 15% seen once. The sample was PBMCs or a T cell subset sorted from them (not recorded which). These receptors were taken from a man aged 18 to 30 who had mild COVID-19 (a few samples of this study predate the infection). Cell type and time point are not known.

This clonotype was detected only a few times. The rearrangement joins TRBV6-6 to TRBJ2-7; 9 bases are a match to TRBD1. The CDR3 loop spans 14 amino acids. With V trimmed by 2 bases and J by 5 bases, 4 bases remained unmatched. Germline V gene sequence: CDR1 MNHNY, CDR2 SVGAGI (reference sequence). Here the CDR3 DNA reads TGTGCCAGCAGTTACGGGGGACAGGGCCACGAGCAGTACGTC. Amino acids: CASSYGGQGHEQYV.

In this sample, this clonotype turned up a few times. The chain combines TRBV30 with TRBJ1-3; D is unresolved. Germline CDR1 GTSNPN, CDR2 SVGIG (reference sequence). The CDR3 sequence is 12 residues long. With 4 bases removed from V and 3 bases from J, the gap between germline ends came to 7 bases. CDR3 protein: CAWMMSGNTIYF. As DNA, the CDR3 is TGTGCCTGGATGATGAGTGGAAACACCATATATTTT.

This clonotype was observed a handful of times. The chain carries TRBV5-1 and TRBJ2-3; 11 nucleotides line up with TRBD2. The CDR3 has 17 amino acids. With V trimmed by 2 bases and J by 0 bases, 5 bases remained unmatched. Germline CDR1 SGHRS, CDR2 YFSETQ. The CDR3 bases are TGCGCCAGCAGCTTTGGAACTAGCGGGGGAAGCACAGATACGCAGTATTTT. Translated, it gives CASSFGTSGGSTDTQYF. Full variable domain (outside the CDR3, taken from reference TRBV5-1 and TRBJ2-3): KAGVTQTPRYLIKTRGQQVTLSCSPISGHRSVSWYQQTPGQGLQFLFEYFSETQRNKGNFPGRFSGRQFSNSRSEMNVSTLELGDSALYLCASSFGTSGGSTDTQYFGPGTRLTVL.

The rearrangement uses TRBV3-1 and TRBJ1-2, with 7 bases matching TRBD1. CDR1 LGHDT and CDR2 YNNKEL come from the germline V gene (reference sequence). The ends lost 2 bases at V and 7 bases at J; junction bases unmatched: 7. CDR3 size: 14 residues. The DNA for the CDR3 is TGTGCCAGCAGCCAACACGACAGGGAGGTTGGCTACACCTTC. It codes for CASSQHDREVGYTF.

In this sample, this clonotype turned up a few times. The CDR3: CASSYRQETREQYF. The CDR3 DNA follows: TGCGCCAGCAGCTACCGACAGGAGACTAGAGAGCAGTACTTC. The genes are TRBV5-1 and TRBJ2-7; D is perhaps TRBD1 or TRBD2 (6 bases each). V was trimmed by 3 bases and J by 7 bases, leaving 17 bases between them. This CDR3 is 14 amino acids long. CDR1 is SGHRS and CDR2 is YFSETQ in the germline V gene.

V gene TRBV4-3 combines with J gene TRBJ1-1; no definite D call. Trimming took off 4 bases at V and 2 bases at J, with 17 bases between the two ends. Germline V gene data show CDR1 as LGHNA and CDR2 as YSLEER. CDR3 length: 16 residues. The CDR3 DNA reads as TGCGCCAGCAGCCCGCAACCAGGAATAGCAAACACTGAAGCTTTCTTT. It encodes CASSPQPGIANTEAFF.

The genes are TRBV29-1 and TRBJ2-5; D might be TRBD2 (5 bases). V was clipped by 4 bases and J by 5 bases, with 14 bases between them. Germline-derived CDR1 and CDR2 are SQVTM and ANQGSEA. The CDR3 covers 13 residues. Written as DNA, the CDR3 is TGCAGCGTTGGAGGTAGCGCCGGCGAGACCCAGTACTTC. Its protein is CSVGGSAGETQYF. The complete variable domain, with remaining parts taken from reference TRBV29-1 and TRBJ2-5, reads SAVISQKPSRDICQRGTSLTIQCQVDSQVTMMFWYRQQPGQSLTLIATANQGSEATYESGFVIDKFPISRPNLTFSTLTVSNMSPEDSSIYLCSVGGSAGETQYFGPGTRLLVL.

Turning to this clonotype: At one end the junction does not follow the germline gene, possibly because of a read error. The V call is TRBV7-7, the J call TRBJ2-2; D may match TRBD1 or TRBD2 (5 bases each). The CDR3 is 14 amino acids. Germline CDR1 reads SSHAT; CDR2 reads FNYEAQ (reference sequence). The CDR3 region has the DNA TGTGCTAGCAGCTTAGTGGGACACACCGGGGAGCTGTTTTTT. This gives the protein CASSLVGHTGELFF.

The rearrangement links TRBV12-3 or TRBV12-4 to TRBJ1-1; 7 nucleotides line up with TRBD1. This CDR3 comprises 12 residues. The junction had 7 bases not matched to a gene; V was cut back by 8 bases and J by 7 bases. The CDR3 reads CASHIGDSEAFF. The CDR3 nucleotides are TGTGCCAGCCATATCGGGGACAGTGAAGCTTTCTTT.

The chain uses TRBV3-1 and TRBJ1-2; no clear D gene. The CDR3 runs to 13 residues. Between the trimmed V and J ends, which lost 0 bases and 8 bases, there was a span of 10 bases. The germline gives CDR1 LGHDT, CDR2 YNNKEL (reference sequence). CDR3 in amino acids: CASSQDQVGGYTF. In DNA, the CDR3 is TGTGCCAGCAGCCAAGATCAAGTGGGGGGCTACACCTTC.

This clonotype was seen only a few times. This chain connects TRBV20-1 to TRBJ1-1; tentatively, D is TRBD1 (5 bases). The CDR3 loop spans 13 amino acids. CDR1 and CDR2 from the germline V gene are DFQATT and SNEGSKA (reference sequence). CDR3 nucleotides: TGCAGGGGGAAGGCGGGGACGGACACTGAAGCTTTCTTT. As protein: CRGKAGTDTEAFF.

The V and J genes are TRBV6-6 and TRBJ1-2; D may be TRBD1 (5 bases). Germline V gives CDR1 MNHNY, CDR2 SVGAGI (reference sequence). The V gene lost 0 bases and the J gene lost 3 bases, with 8 bases spanning the gap. The CDR3 covers 14 residues. CDR3 bases: TGTGCCAGCAGTTACTCGACGGGGGACTATGGCTACACCTTC. Translated: CASSYSTGDYGYTF.

This chain links TRBV11-2 with TRBJ1-5, with D possibly being TRBD1 (6 bases). Germline-derived CDR1 and CDR2 are SGHAT and FQNNGV. V was clipped by 4 bases and J by 6 bases, with 16 bases between them. This CDR3 comprises 15 residues. The chain's CDR3 is CASSSLQGSGQPQHF. The CDR3 DNA reads as TGTGCCAGCAGCTCACTACAGGGTTCGGGTCAGCCCCAGCATTTT.

There are a few counts of this clonotype. The chain employs TRBV12-3 or TRBV12-4 and TRBJ1-2, with D unclear. CDR3 size: 14 residues. Between the trimmed V and J ends, which lost 0 bases and 8 bases, there was a span of 13 bases. The CDR3 DNA reads TGTGCCAGCAGTTTAGCGGGGTGGACTCACGGCTACACCTTC. Amino acid sequence: CASSLAGWTHGYTF.

The chain employs TRBV12-3 or TRBV12-4 and TRBJ2-2; TRBD2 aligns across 9 bases. The CDR3 covers 16 residues. J lost 0 bases, V lost 3 bases, and 2 bases had no gene match. In DNA form, the CDR3 reads TGTGCCAGCAGTTTTAGCGGGGGTCCGAACACCGGGGAGCTGTTTTTT. The encoded protein is CASSFSGGPNTGELFF.

This clonotype was detected only a few times. The chain has TRBV5-8 and TRBJ2-5, with 10 bases aligning to TRBD1. The germline gives CDR1 SGHTS, CDR2 YDEGEE. V lost 3 bases, J lost 2 bases, and 4 bases stayed unmatched. CDR3 length equals 15 residues. The CDR3 sequence is CASSSGDRGQETQYF. CDR3 nucleotide sequence: TGTGCCAGCAGCTCCGGGGACAGGGGACAAGAGACCCAGTACTTC.

This clonotype came up many times. The genes are TRBV7-9 and TRBJ2-3, with D tentatively TRBD2 (6 bases). CDR3 length equals 15 residues. Deletions cut 5 bases from V and 5 bases from J, with 17 bases between. CDR1 and CDR2 from the germline V gene are SEHNR and FQNEAQ (reference sequence). The CDR3 here is CASSGGGVSGDTQYF. CDR3 coding DNA: TGTGCCAGCAGCGGTGGCGGGGTGTCAGGAGATACGCAGTATTTT.

This clonotype was seen a handful of times. This chain joins TRBV7-2 and TRBJ2-5, with TRBD2 identical over 11 bases. J was trimmed by 3 bases and V by 3 bases; bases with no gene match: 3. The CDR3 length is 15 residues. Germline CDR1 and CDR2: SGHTA and FQGNSA. As DNA, the CDR3 is TGTGCCAGCAGCTTCGCGGGACTAGCGGAAGAGACCCAGTACTTC. This sequence encodes CASSFAGLAEETQYF.

The gene calls are TRBV7-9 and TRBJ2-2; D tentatively fits TRBD1 or TRBD2 (5 bases each). The CDR3 runs 16 residues. V was pared by 7 bases and J by 0 bases, with 15 bases between. CDR1 and CDR2 (germline): SEHNR, FQNEAQ (reference sequence). CDR3 residues: CASTDLGDANTGELFF. CDR3 DNA sequence: TGTGCCAGCACCGATCTAGGGGACGCGAACACCGGGGAGCTGTTTTTT.

J is TRBJ2-7 and V is TRBV7-9; the match to TRBD1 covers 7 bases. The CDR3 runs to 14 residues. J lost 2 bases, V lost 6 bases, and 7 bases had no gene match. The germline CDR1 and CDR2 sequences are SEHNR and FQNEAQ (reference sequence). The CDR3 reads CASSQAGTAYEQYF. In DNA form, the CDR3 reads TGTGCCAGCAGTCAGGCCGGGACAGCCTACGAGCAGTACTTC.